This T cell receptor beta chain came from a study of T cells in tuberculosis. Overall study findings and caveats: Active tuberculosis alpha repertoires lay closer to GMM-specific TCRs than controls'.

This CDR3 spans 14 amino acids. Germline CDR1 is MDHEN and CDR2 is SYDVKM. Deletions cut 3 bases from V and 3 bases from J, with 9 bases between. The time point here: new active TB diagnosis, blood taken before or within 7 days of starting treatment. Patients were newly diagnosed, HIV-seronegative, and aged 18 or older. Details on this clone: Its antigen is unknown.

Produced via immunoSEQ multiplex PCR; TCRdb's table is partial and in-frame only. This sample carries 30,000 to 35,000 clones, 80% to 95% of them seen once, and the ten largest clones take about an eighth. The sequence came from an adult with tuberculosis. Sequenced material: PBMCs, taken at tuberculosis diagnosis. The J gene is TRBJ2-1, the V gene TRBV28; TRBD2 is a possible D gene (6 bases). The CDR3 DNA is TGTGCCAGCAGTTTTCAGGGAGGCTACAATGAGCAGTTCTTC. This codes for CASSFQGGYNEQFF.